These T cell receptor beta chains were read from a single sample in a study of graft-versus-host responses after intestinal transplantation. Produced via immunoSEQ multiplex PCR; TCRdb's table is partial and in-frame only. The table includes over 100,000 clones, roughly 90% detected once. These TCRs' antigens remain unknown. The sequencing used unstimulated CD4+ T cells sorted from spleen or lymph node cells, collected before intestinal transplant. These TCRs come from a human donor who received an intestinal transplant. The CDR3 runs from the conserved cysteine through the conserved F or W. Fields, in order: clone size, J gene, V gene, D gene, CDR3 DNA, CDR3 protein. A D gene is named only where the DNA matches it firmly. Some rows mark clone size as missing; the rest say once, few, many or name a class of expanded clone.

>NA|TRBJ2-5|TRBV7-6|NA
TGTGCCAGCAGCTTAAACTCCCTGTACCAAGAGACCCAGTACTTC
CASSLNSLYQETQYF
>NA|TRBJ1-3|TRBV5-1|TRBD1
TGCGCCAGCAGCTTCGACAGGGGGCGACCCACCTCTGGAAACACCATATATTTT
CASSFDRGRPTSGNTIYF
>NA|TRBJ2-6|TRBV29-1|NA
TGCAGCGCCAATGTCAGGGGCCCGAACCGCTCTGGGGCCAACGTCCTGACTTTC
CSANVRGPNRSGANVLTF
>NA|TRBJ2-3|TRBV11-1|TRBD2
TGTGCCAGCAGCTTGATCGCTAGCGGGAGTCGTGGGACAGATACGCAGTATTTT
CASSLIASGSRGTDTQYF
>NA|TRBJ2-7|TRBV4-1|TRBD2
TGCGCCAGCAGCTCGGCAGTTTCGGGAGGGCGCTACGAGCAGTACTTC
CASSSAVSGGRYEQYF
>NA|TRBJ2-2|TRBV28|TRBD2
TGTGCCAGCACCCTTTCGCGGACTAGCGGCTTTACGAACACCGGGGAGCTGTTTTTT
CASTLSRTSGFTNTGELFF
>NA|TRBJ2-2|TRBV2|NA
TGTGCCGCAATGTCGTTAGCGCCTGGCACCGGGGAGCTGTTTTTT
CAAMSLAPGTGELFF
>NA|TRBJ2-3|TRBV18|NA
TGTGCCAGCTCACCTAGCGCTAGCACAGATACGCAGTATTTT
CASSPSASTDTQYF
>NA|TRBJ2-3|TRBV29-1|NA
TGCAGCGTTCAGTGGGGAGATACGCAGTATTTT
CSVQWGDTQYF
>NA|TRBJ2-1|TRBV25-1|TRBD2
TGTGCCAGCAGTCGAGCGGGAGGAGATGGCAATGAGCAGTTCTTC
CASSRAGGDGNEQFF
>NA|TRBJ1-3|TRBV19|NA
TGTGCCAGTAAGAGGCGGCAGAGAAACACCATATATTTT
CASKRRQRNTIYF
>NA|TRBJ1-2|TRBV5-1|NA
TGCGCCAGCAGCTTGGGGGCCAGACCCACGTTACGTGGCTACACCTTC
CASSLGARPTLRGYTF
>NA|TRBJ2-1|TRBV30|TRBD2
TGTGCCTGGAGTGTACATACGGGTGCGGGAGCAGCCAATGAGCAGTTCTTC
CAWSVHTGAGAANEQFF
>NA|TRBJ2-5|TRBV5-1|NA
TGCGCCAGCAGGAAGGGGAGTCAAGAGACCCAGTACTTC
CASRKGSQETQYF
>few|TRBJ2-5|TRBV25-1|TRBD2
TGTGCCAGCAGTGATGTAGCGGGGGCGGGTGAGACCCAGTACTTC
CASSDVAGAGETQYF
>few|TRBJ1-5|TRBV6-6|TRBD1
TGTGCCAGCACCCGACAGGGGGTCGATCAGCCCCAGCATTTT
CASTRQGVDQPQHF
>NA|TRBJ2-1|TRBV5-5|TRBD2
TGTGCCAGCAAAGGGACTAGCGGAGCCCCCACCTACAATGAGCAGTTCTTC
CASKGTSGAPTYNEQFF
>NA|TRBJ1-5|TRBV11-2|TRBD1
TGTGCCAGCAGCGGTCTCAGGGGGCCGAGCAATCAGCCCCAGCATTTT
CASSGLRGPSNQPQHF
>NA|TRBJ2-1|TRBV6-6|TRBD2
TGTGCCAGCAGACTAACGACTAGCGGGGGCTACAATGAGCAGTTCTTC
CASRLTTSGGYNEQFF
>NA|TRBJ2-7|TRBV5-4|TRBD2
TGTGCCAGCAGCCATGATGGACTAGCGGGAGTTCAGCAGTACTTC
CASSHDGLAGVQQYF
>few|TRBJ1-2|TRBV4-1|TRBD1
TGCGCCAGCAGCCCGGGACAGGGGGCCCTCGATGGCTACACCTTC
CASSPGQGALDGYTF
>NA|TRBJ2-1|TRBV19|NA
TGTGCCAGTCGTCCCTCCTACAATGAGCAGTTCTTC
CASRPSYNEQFF
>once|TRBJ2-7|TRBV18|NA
TGTGCCAGCTCACCAGGGATCCACGAGCAGTACTTC
CASSPGIHEQYF
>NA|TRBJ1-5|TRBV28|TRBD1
TGTGCCAGCAGTTGGGACAGGGGGCAGGTTCAGCCCCAGCATTTT
CASSWDRGQVQPQHF
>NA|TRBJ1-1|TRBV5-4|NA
TGTGCCAGCAGCCTAAACAGGGAGGGGTGGACTGAAGCTTTCTTT
CASSLNREGWTEAFF
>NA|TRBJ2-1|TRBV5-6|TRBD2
TGTGCCAGCACTGGTGGCGGGAGGCTAAGGTTGGGTGAGCAGTTCTTC
CASTGGGRLRLGEQFF
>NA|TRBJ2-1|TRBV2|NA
TGTGCCAGCAATCCGGAGGCAGTCGGGTACAATGAGCAGTTCTTC
CASNPEAVGYNEQFF
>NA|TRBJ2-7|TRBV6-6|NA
TGTGCCAGCAGTAACCTACAGGCCCACGAGCAGTACTTC
CASSNLQAHEQYF
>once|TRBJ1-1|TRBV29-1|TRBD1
TGCAGCGTCCATCAGACAGGGCGAGGCACTGAAGCTTTCTTT
CSVHQTGRGTEAFF
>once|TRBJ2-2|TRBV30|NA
TGTGCCTCGGTAGCAGGGATTGCGAACACCGGGGAGCTGTTTTTT
CASVAGIANTGELFF
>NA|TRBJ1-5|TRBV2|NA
TGTGCCAGCAGTGTATCGGGGTTGGCCGGTCAGCCCCAGCATTTT
CASSVSGLAGQPQHF
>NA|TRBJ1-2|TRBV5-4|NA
TGTGCCAGCAGCCGGGACGCACGCTATGGCTACACCTTC
CASSRDARYGYTF
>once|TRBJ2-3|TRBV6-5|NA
TGTGCCAGCACAGAGCGGGCCAGCACAGATACGCAGTATTTT
CASTERASTDTQYF
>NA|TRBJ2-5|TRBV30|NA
TGTGCCCGTGCTGGCGGGTTCCAAGAGACCCAGTACTTC
CARAGGFQETQYF
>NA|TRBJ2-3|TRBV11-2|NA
TGTGCCAGCAGCACTCGCCGGGACTTAGTTTGGGATACGCAGTATTTT
CASSTRRDLVWDTQYF
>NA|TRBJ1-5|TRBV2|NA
TGTGCCAGCAGTGTTGAGACAACCTATAGCAATCAGCCCCAGCATTTT
CASSVETTYSNQPQHF